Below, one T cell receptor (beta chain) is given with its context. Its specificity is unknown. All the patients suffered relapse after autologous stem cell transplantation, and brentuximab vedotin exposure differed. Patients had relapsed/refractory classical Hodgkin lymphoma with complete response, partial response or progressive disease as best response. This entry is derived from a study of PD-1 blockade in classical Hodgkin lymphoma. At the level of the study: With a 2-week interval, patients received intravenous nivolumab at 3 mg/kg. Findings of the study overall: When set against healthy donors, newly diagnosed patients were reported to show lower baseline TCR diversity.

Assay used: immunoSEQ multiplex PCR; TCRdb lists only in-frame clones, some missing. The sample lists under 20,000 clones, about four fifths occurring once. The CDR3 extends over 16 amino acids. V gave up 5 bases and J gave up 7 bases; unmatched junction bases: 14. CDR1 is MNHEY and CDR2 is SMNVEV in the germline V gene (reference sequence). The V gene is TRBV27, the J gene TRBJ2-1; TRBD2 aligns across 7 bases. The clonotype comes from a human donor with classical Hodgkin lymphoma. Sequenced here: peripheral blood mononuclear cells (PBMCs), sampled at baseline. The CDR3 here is CASSPWGRGDRNEQFF. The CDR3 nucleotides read TGTGCCAGCAGTCCATGGGGACGGGGGGATAGGAATGAGCAGTTCTTC.